The 20 T cell receptor beta chains presented below share a single source sample, sequenced in a study of blood T cell repertoires in COVID-19. Measured with immunoSEQ multiplex PCR; TCRdb has only the in-frame clones, and not every one. The sample records 60,000 to 75,000 clones, roughly 80% being singletons. What was sequenced was peripheral blood. These receptors all come from a human donor in a cohort sampled during active COVID-19.

This chain uses TRBV5-5 with TRBJ1-3, with TRBD1 as a possible D gene (6 bases). Germline CDR1 is SGHKS and CDR2 is YYEKEE (reference sequence). The CDR3 covers 15 residues. Trimming took 2 bases from V and 3 from J, leaving 12 bases between them. The CDR3 sequence: CASSLLGALGNTIYF. The DNA for the CDR3 is TGTGCCAGCAGCTTATTGGGGGCTCTTGGAAACACCATATATTTT.

V and J are TRBV27 and TRBJ2-3; weak D call: TRBD1 (5 bases). This CDR3 region has 14 residues. CDR1 and CDR2 (germline): MNHEY, SMNVEV (reference sequence). Trimming took off 4 bases at V and 6 bases at J, with 14 bases between the two ends. The CDR3: CASSSPSKGDTQYF. Written as DNA, the CDR3 is TGTGCCAGCAGTTCCCCTTCGAAGGGGGATACGCAGTATTTT.

V gene TRBV5-1 combines with J gene TRBJ1-4; the match to TRBD1 covers 11 bases. CDR1 and CDR2 (germline): SGHRS, YFSETQ. Trimming removed 4 bases from V and 8 bases from J; junction bases left unmatched: 7. The CDR3 contains 15 residues. The CDR3: CASSGQGASGEKLFF. CDR3 sequence (DNA): TGCGCCAGCAGCGGACAGGGGGCATCGGGAGAAAAACTGTTTTTT.

V gene TRBV7-2 combines with J gene TRBJ2-1; TRBD2 matches at 8 bases. Losses at the gene ends were 1 base for V and 0 bases for J; bases not matched to a gene: 2. This CDR3 has 16 amino acids. Looked up from germline, CDR1 is SGHTA and CDR2 is FQGNSA. CDR3 protein: CASSLEAGASYNEQFF. CDR3 nucleotide sequence: TGTGCCAGCAGCTTAGAAGCGGGGGCCTCCTACAATGAGCAGTTCTTC.

With respect to this clone: The limits of the CDR3 on the DNA are not certain, so only TCRdb's listed CDR3 is given. Here the CDR3 reads CASSKVGTGNHEQYV. This rearrangement joins TRBV21-1 to TRBJ2-7; the DNA was not used to check the table's D call, TRBD1. TRBV21-1 is flagged as a pseudogene. The CDR3 contains 15 residues when both ends are counted.

This clone has a count of ten or more. The chain couples TRBV6-6 to TRBJ1-4; perhaps TRBD1 as D (5 bases). Germline CDR1 is MNHNY and CDR2 is SVGAGI (reference sequence). V shed 6 bases and J shed 7 bases, with 18 bases lying between them. This CDR3 has 15 residues. The CDR3 region has the DNA TGTGCCAGCAGCTACGTCGACAGTAGTAGTGAAAAACTGTTTTTT. This translates into CASSYVDSSSEKLFF.

CDR3 region: CASSPPSGDGYTF. DNA of the CDR3: TGTGCCAGCAGTCCCCCGTCCGGGGATGGCTACACCTTC. The chain has TRBV27 and TRBJ1-2; D not resolved. CDR1 is MNHEY, CDR2 SMNVEV, per germline (reference sequence). Trimming took 5 bases from V and 6 from J, leaving 13 bases between them. The CDR3 covers 13 residues.

This clone occurred a few times. The CDR3 DNA is TGTGCCAGCAACGACCCCGGGACAGGGGTTAACAATGAGCAGTTCTTC. This encodes CASNDPGTGVNNEQFF. V gene TRBV11-2 combines with J gene TRBJ2-1; 10 positions agree with TRBD1. The J segment lost 5 bases and the V segment lost 7 bases, leaving 11 bases of the junction unmatched. The CDR3 covers 16 residues. CDR1 is SGHAT and CDR2 is FQNNGV in the germline V gene.

The genes are TRBV27 and TRBJ2-1, with a possible D match to TRBD2 (6 bases). The CDR3 covers 15 residues. V was pared by 5 bases and J by 3 bases, with 14 bases between. CDR1 MNHEY and CDR2 SMNVEV come from the germline V gene (reference sequence). The CDR3 nucleotides are TGTGCCAGCAGTCGCTGGGACTCCCACTACAATGAGCAGTTCTTC. Translated: CASSRWDSHYNEQFF.

The CDR3 loop is CASSQGGYNTEAFF. CDR3 in DNA: TGCGCCAGCAGCCAGGGCGGGTATAACACTGAAGCTTTCTTT. The genes are TRBV4-1 and TRBJ1-1; D remains unclear. CDR1 is MGHRA and CDR2 is YSYEKL in the germline V gene. The CDR3 runs to 14 residues. Trimming left V 3 bases short and J 2 bases short, with 10 bases between.

This clone was detected a few times. The chain recombines TRBV4-1 with TRBJ1-5, with unresolved D. V was clipped by 3 bases and J by 7 bases, with 10 bases between them. Per germline, CDR1 MGHRA and CDR2 YSYEKL. The CDR3 sequence is 13 residues long. The chain's CDR3 is CASSQATDQPQHF. CDR3 in DNA: TGCGCCAGCAGCCAGGCCACAGACCAGCCCCAGCATTTT.

The rearrangement links TRBV27 to TRBJ1-1, with D possibly being TRBD1 (5 bases). CDR1 and CDR2 (germline): MNHEY, SMNVEV (reference sequence). V lost 2 bases, J lost 1 base, and 14 bases lay in between. The length of the CDR3 is 16 residues. CDR3 in amino acids: CASSLDWGGRNTEAFF. CDR3 bases: TGTGCCAGCAGTTTAGATTGGGGGGGGAGGAACACTGAAGCTTTCTTT.

This clone was recorded only once. The rearrangement joins TRBV7-8 to TRBJ1-1; D is unclear. CDR1 and CDR2 from the germline V gene are SGHVS and FQNEAQ. Trimming pared 5 bases from V and 1 base from J, leaving 11 bases between. This CDR3 is built from 14 residues. The CDR3 region has the DNA TGTGCCAGCAGCCCCCAGGCCGGGAACACTGAAGCTTTCTTT. This encodes CASSPQAGNTEAFF.

The rearrangement links TRBV19 to TRBJ1-1, with D perhaps TRBD1 (6 bases). The CDR3 totals 17 residues. V was cut by 7 bases and J by 0 bases, with 21 bases left in between. Germline lookup yields CDR1 LNHDA and CDR2 SQIVND (reference sequence). The CDR3 reads CASIRSPLRGMNTEAFF. DNA of the CDR3: TGTGCCAGTATTAGGTCCCCGCTAAGGGGGATGAACACTGAAGCTTTCTTT.

The J gene is TRBJ2-2, the V gene TRBV7-9; TRBD1 matches 8 bases. The CDR3 consists of 15 residues. The J segment lost 5 bases and the V segment lost 4 bases, leaving 6 bases of the junction unmatched. From germline, CDR1 is SEHNR and CDR2 FQNEAQ (reference sequence). The CDR3 bases are TGTGCCAGCAGCTCACCAGGGGGCCGGACCGGGGAGCTGTTTTTT. Translating it yields CASSSPGGRTGELFF.

V and J are TRBV6-5 and TRBJ2-7; D is possibly TRBD2 (5 bases). Trimming cost V 7 bases and J 0 bases, with 13 bases left between them. CDR3 length equals 14 residues. Germline V gives CDR1 MNHEY, CDR2 SVGAGI. The CDR3 DNA reads as TGTGCCAGCAAAGAGGGTTACGCCTCCTACGAGCAGTACTTC. Translating gives CASKEGYASYEQYF.

This chain uses TRBV7-6 with TRBJ2-3; 10 bases fit TRBD2. The V gene end was trimmed by 5 bases and the J gene end by 6 bases; junction bases not matched to a gene: 8. The germline V gene encodes CDR1 SGHVS and CDR2 FNYEAQ. The CDR3 covers 15 residues. CDR3 protein: CASSAQAGGPDTQYF. Written as DNA, the CDR3 is TGTGCCAGCAGCGCCCAAGCGGGGGGGCCGGATACGCAGTATTTT.

The J gene is TRBJ2-7, the V gene TRBV27, with TRBD1 matching over 8 bases. The germline CDR1 and CDR2 sequences are MNHEY and SMNVEV (reference sequence). The CDR3 extends over 13 amino acids. J lost 6 bases, V lost 3 bases, and 4 bases had no gene match. The CDR3 DNA reads TGTGCCAGCAGTTTTCCAGGGGGCTCCGAGCAGTACTTC. Translating gives CASSFPGGSEQYF.

V is TRBV18 and J is TRBJ1-5; D unclear. From germline, CDR1 is KGHSH and CDR2 LQKENI. V lost 2 bases, J lost 2 bases, and 10 bases lay in between. CDR3 size: 15 residues. The CDR3 is CASSPAGGGNQPQHF. CDR3 DNA sequence: TGTGCCAGCTCACCAGCGGGTGGGGGCAATCAGCCCCAGCATTTT.

This chain connects TRBV25-1 to TRBJ1-1; TRBD1 is a possible D gene (6 bases). CDR3 length: 14 amino acids. The germline CDR1 and CDR2 sequences are MGHDK and SYGVNS. V gave up 6 bases and J gave up 2 bases, with 13 bases separating them. CDR3: CASRADRLNTEAFF. The CDR3 DNA reads as TGTGCCAGCAGGGCGGACAGACTCAACACTGAAGCTTTCTTT.